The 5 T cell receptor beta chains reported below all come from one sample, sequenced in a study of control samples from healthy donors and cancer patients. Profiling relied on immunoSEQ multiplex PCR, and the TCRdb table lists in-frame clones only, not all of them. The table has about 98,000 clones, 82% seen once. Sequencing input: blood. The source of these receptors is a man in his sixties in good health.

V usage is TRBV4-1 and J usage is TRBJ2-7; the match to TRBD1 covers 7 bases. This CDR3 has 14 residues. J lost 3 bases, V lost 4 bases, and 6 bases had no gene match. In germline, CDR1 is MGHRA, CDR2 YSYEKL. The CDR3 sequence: CASSPRQGNYEQYF. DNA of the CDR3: TGCGCCAGCAGCCCTCGACAGGGAAACTACGAGCAGTACTTC.

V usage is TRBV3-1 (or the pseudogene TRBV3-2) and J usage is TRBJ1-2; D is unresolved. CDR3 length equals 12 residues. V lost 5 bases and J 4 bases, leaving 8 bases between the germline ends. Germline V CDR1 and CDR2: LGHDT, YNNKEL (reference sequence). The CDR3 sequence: CASSTEGYGYTF. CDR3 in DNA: TGTGCCAGCAGCACCGAGGGCTATGGCTACACCTTC.

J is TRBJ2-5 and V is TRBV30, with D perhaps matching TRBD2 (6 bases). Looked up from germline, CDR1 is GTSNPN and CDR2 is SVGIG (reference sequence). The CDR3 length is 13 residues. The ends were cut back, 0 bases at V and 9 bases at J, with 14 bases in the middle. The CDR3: CAWSVPGSGAQYF. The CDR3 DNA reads TGTGCCTGGAGTGTACCAGGGTCGGGGGCCCAGTACTTC.

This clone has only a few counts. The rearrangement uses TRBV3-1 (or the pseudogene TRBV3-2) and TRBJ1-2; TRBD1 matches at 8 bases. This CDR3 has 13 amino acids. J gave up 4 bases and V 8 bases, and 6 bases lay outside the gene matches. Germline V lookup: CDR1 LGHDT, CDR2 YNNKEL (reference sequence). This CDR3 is CASGKDRVYGYTF. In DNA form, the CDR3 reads TGTGCCAGCGGAAAGGACAGGGTCTATGGCTACACCTTC.

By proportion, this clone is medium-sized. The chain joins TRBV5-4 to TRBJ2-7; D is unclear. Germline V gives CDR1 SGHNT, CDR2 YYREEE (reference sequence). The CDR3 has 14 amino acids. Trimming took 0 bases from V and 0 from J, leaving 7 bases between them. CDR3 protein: CASSLEGGSYEQYF. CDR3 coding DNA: TGTGCCAGCAGCTTGGAGGGCGGCTCCTACGAGCAGTACTTC.